The next 16 T cell receptor beta chains were all read from a single sample in a study of shared clonotypes between healthy human individuals (dated by TCRdb to about 2020). Library preparation was by the immunoSEQ multiplex PCR assay. TCRdb stores this immuneACCESS table with in-frame sequences only. Part of the clones is absent; in the studies checked, under half of the shortfall reflects unresolved V genes, and no reason is known for the rest. Recorded for this sample are 2,500,000 or so clones; roughly 92% of them occurred a single time. 0.11% to 0.15% of the sample belongs to the ten largest clones. The sequencing sample was made of naive CD4+ T cells sorted from blood. The cell subset or site label for this specimen denotes: CD45RA+ positively selected. All receptors come from a man between 18 and 35 years old in good health.

The V and J genes are TRBV29-1 and TRBJ1-2; 7 bases are shared with TRBD1. Germline V gene lookup returns CDR1 SQVTM and CDR2 ANQGSEA. This CDR3 comprises 12 residues. V trimming: 4 bases; J trimming: 7 bases; junction bases outside the gene matches: 6. CDR3 in DNA: TGCAGCGTTGGCCGGGACAGTTGTGGCTACACCTTC. This codes for CSVGRDSCGYTF.

The V call is TRBV5-4, the J call TRBJ1-3, with TRBD1 identical over 8 bases. V shed 0 bases and J 4 bases; nucleotides not matched to a gene: 3. Germline CDR1 is SGHNT and CDR2 is YYREEE (reference sequence). This CDR3 is built from 15 residues. Here the CDR3 reads CASSLAGQGGNTIYF. DNA of the CDR3: TGTGCCAGCAGCTTGGCCGGACAGGGCGGAAACACCATATATTTT. The whole variable domain, remainder taken from reference TRBV5-4 and TRBJ1-3, is ETGVTQSPTHLIKTRGQQVTLRCSSQSGHNTVSWYQQALGQGPQFIFQYYREEENGRGNFPPRFSGLQFPNYSSELNVNALELDDSALYLCASSLAGQGGNTIYFGEGSWLTVV.

This clone has a single count. The V and J genes are TRBV11-2 and TRBJ1-6, with 8 bases identical to TRBD1. Germline V lookup: CDR1 SGHAT, CDR2 FQNNGV. V lost 2 bases and J lost 9; bases outside the gene matches: 3. The CDR3 has 14 amino acids. This CDR3 reads CASSLSGGLSPLHF. In nucleotides, the CDR3 is TGTGCCAGCAGCTTATCAGGGGGCCTTTCACCCCTCCACTTT.

The chain employs TRBV2 and TRBJ1-4, with 9 bases identical to TRBD1. CDR1 and CDR2 from the germline V gene are SNHLY and FYNNEI. The junction had 9 bases not matched to a gene; V was cut back by 5 bases and J by 8 bases. This CDR3 has 15 residues. The CDR3 here is CASSPGTGLGEKLFF. CDR3 sequence (DNA): TGTGCCAGCAGTCCAGGGACAGGGCTGGGGGAAAAACTGTTTTTT.

The chain combines TRBV18 with TRBJ1-6; D not resolved. The CDR3 is made up of 13 amino acids. Germline loops: CDR1 KGHSH, CDR2 LQKENI. V was cut by 2 bases and J by 9 bases, with 8 bases left in between. This CDR3 reads CASSPIEGSPLHF. DNA of the CDR3: TGTGCCAGCTCACCAATAGAGGGTTCACCCCTCCACTTT.

To note about this clone: Other DNA sequences of this sample code for an identical CDR3. This chain uses TRBV5-1 with TRBJ1-1; 11 bases match TRBD1. Germline CDR1 is SGHRS and CDR2 is YFSETQ. The CDR3 spans 15 residues. V lost 4 bases and J lost 4; bases outside the gene matches: 6. CDR3 nucleotides: TGCGCCAGCAGCCCTCGGACAGGGGGCGGCACTGAAGCTTTCTTT. Protein product: CASSPRTGGGTEAFF.

J is TRBJ1-1 and V is TRBV6-5; a possible D gene is TRBD1 (6 bases). Looked up from germline, CDR1 is MNHEY and CDR2 is SVGAGI. CDR3 size: 14 residues. Trimming stripped 5 bases from V and 3 bases from J, with 13 bases between. CDR3 amino acids: CASSLQGIDTEAFF. The CDR3, as DNA: TGTGCCAGCAGTCTACAGGGAATCGACACTGAAGCTTTCTTT.

The chain couples TRBV7-8 to TRBJ1-6; D gene uncertain. This CDR3 contains 16 residues. Per germline, CDR1 SGHVS and CDR2 FQNEAQ. V was clipped by 4 bases and J by 6 bases, with 16 bases between them. In DNA, the CDR3 is TGTGCCAGCAGCTCACTAGGTGGAGGGAGTAATTCACCCCTCCACTTT. It translates to CASSSLGGGSNSPLHF.

This chain joins TRBV9 and TRBJ1-5; maybe TRBD1 (5 bases). The CDR3 extends over 15 amino acids. From germline, CDR1 is SGDLS and CDR2 YYNGEE. V lost 0 bases and J lost 6, with 13 bases in between. The CDR3 nucleotides read TGTGCCAGCAGCGTAGGAGGGACTGACGGTCAGCCCCAGCATTTT. Its translation is CASSVGGTDGQPQHF.

This rearrangement joins TRBV20-1 to TRBJ2-1, with no clear D. Germline values: CDR1 DFQATT, CDR2 SNEGSKA (reference sequence). V lost 6 bases, J lost 10 bases, and 13 bases lay in between. This CDR3 contains 11 residues. CDR3 protein: CSAKRVLEQFF. The CDR3 coding sequence is TGCAGTGCAAAACGAGTTCTCGAGCAGTTCTTC.

The chain combines TRBV5-1 with TRBJ1-4; D is possibly TRBD1 (6 bases). V lost 2 bases to trimming and J lost 7 bases, with 9 bases between them. The V gene's germline CDR1 is SGHRS and CDR2 YFSETQ. The CDR3 extends over 13 amino acids. CDR3 sequence (DNA): TGCGCCAGCAGCTTACAGGGTAGTGAAAAACTGTTTTTT. This encodes CASSLQGSEKLFF.

This sequence joins TRBV4-2 and TRBJ1-1; D is perhaps TRBD1 (6 bases). Germline-derived CDR1 and CDR2 are LGHNA and YNFKEQ. The CDR3 sequence is 14 residues long. Trimming took 4 bases from V and 1 from J, leaving 10 bases between them. CDR3 DNA sequence: TGTGCCAGCAGCCCGGACAGCCCGAACACTGAAGCTTTCTTT. This codes for CASSPDSPNTEAFF.

The chain combines TRBV18 with TRBJ1-4, with TRBD1 identical over 7 bases. Germline V gene data show CDR1 as KGHSH and CDR2 as LQKENI. CDR3 length: 16 amino acids. With V trimmed by 6 bases and J by 0 bases, 7 bases remained unmatched. CDR3: CASSWDRVATNEKLFF. The CDR3 nucleotides are TGTGCCAGCTCGTGGGACAGAGTTGCAACTAATGAAAAACTGTTTTTT.

The chain links TRBV29-1 to TRBJ1-1, with D unresolved. The V gene's germline CDR1 is SQVTM and CDR2 ANQGSEA. V gave up 3 bases and J gave up 0 bases, with 14 bases separating them. This CDR3 comprises 15 residues. The CDR3 DNA reads as TGCAGCGTTGAGAGGCGTGGCAGCATGAACACTGAAGCTTTCTTT. The encoded protein is CSVERRGSMNTEAFF.

V usage is TRBV10-3 and J usage is TRBJ2-6; D gene uncertain. Germline assignment: CDR1 ENHRY and CDR2 SYGVKD. The CDR3 covers 18 residues. V lost 7 bases, J lost 0 bases, and 19 bases lay in between. The CDR3 coding sequence is TGTGCCATCACTATGAATCCGGGCCCCAGCTCTGGGGCCAACGTCCTGACTTTC. The encoded protein is CAITMNPGPSSGANVLTF.

The chain has TRBV12-5 and TRBJ2-5; 7 positions match TRBD1. Germline values: CDR1 LGHNT, CDR2 FRNRAP. This CDR3 has 14 amino acids. V trimming: 1 base; J trimming: 2 bases; junction bases outside the gene matches: 1. CDR3 sequence (DNA): TGTGCTAGTGGTTTGGGACAGGGACAAGAGACCCAGTACTTC. It codes for CASGLGQGQETQYF.